These 8 T cell receptor beta chains came from one sample sequenced in a study of blood T cell repertoires in COVID-19. Sequencing was performed with immunoSEQ multiplex PCR; in TCRdb, only in-frame clones are kept and a portion is missing. Altogether around 260,000 clones are present, about nine tenths being singletons, with the ten largest covering around 3%. Material: peripheral blood. The source is a woman in her thirties with active or convalescent COVID-19.

In this sample, this clone turned up once. The chain uses TRBV6-5 and TRBJ2-7; 9 positions match TRBD1. Germline V gives CDR1 MNHEY, CDR2 SVGAGI. V shed 8 bases, J shed 6 bases, and the junction held 11 bases outside the gene matches. CDR3 size: 14 residues. CDR3 sequence: CASEVVDRGSEQYF. CDR3 coding DNA: TGTGCCAGCGAAGTCGTGGACAGGGGTTCCGAGCAGTACTTC.

The chain recombines TRBV27 with TRBJ2-3, with D possibly matching TRBD2 (6 bases). In germline, CDR1 is MNHEY, CDR2 SMNVEV (reference sequence). Deletions cut 6 bases from V and 5 bases from J, with 15 bases between. This CDR3 has 14 residues. As DNA, the CDR3 is TGTGCCAGCAGATGGTTTATCGGGGGAGATACGCAGTATTTT. The encoded protein is CASRWFIGGDTQYF.

This sequence joins TRBV19 and TRBJ1-1; D might be TRBD1 (6 bases). There are 13 residues in the CDR3. Trimming pared 1 base from V and 9 bases from J, leaving 12 bases between. Germline CDR1 and CDR2: LNHDA and SQIVND (reference sequence). DNA for the CDR3: TGTGCCAGTAGTATAGCCAGCCGGGACAAAGCTTTCTTT. It specifies CASSIASRDKAFF. Using reference TRBV19 and TRBJ1-1 for the parts outside the CDR3, the full variable domain is DGGITQSPKYLFRKEGQNVTLSCEQNLNHDAMYWYRQDPGQGLRLIYYSQIVNDFQKGDIAEGYSVSREKKESFPLTVTSAQKNPTAFYLCASSIASRDKAFFGQGTRLTVV.

V usage is TRBV3-1 (or the pseudogene TRBV3-2) and J usage is TRBJ1-1; D is perhaps TRBD1 (5 bases). The ends were cut back, 1 base at V and 7 bases at J, with 10 bases in the middle. This CDR3 has 13 amino acids. Germline V gene data show CDR1 as LGHDT and CDR2 as YNNKEL (reference sequence). The CDR3 sequence: CASSQVMGGEAFF. The DNA for the CDR3 is TGTGCCAGCAGCCAAGTGATGGGGGGTGAAGCTTTCTTT.

V gene TRBV19 combines with J gene TRBJ1-6; the match to TRBD1 covers 7 bases. Germline CDR1 LNHDA, CDR2 SQIVND (reference sequence). The CDR3 covers 14 residues. Unmatched junction bases numbered 4, after V lost 6 bases and J lost 5 bases. CDR3 sequence (DNA): TGTGCCAGTAGCCCGGGACAGAATAATTCACCCCTCCACTTT. This gives the protein CASSPGQNNSPLHF.

This chain's CDR3 is CASKGAASSYNSPLHF. The CDR3 DNA reads as TGTGCCAGCAAGGGGGCAGCGAGCTCCTATAATTCACCCCTCCACTTT. The chain has TRBV2 and TRBJ1-6, with 7 bases matching TRBD1. Unmatched junction bases numbered 6, after V lost 7 bases and J lost 0 bases. This CDR3 is built from 16 residues. Per germline, CDR1 SNHLY and CDR2 FYNNEI.

The V and J genes are TRBV6-2 or TRBV6-3 and TRBJ1-2; D perhaps matches TRBD1 (6 bases). The CDR3 runs 14 residues. V was clipped by 5 bases and J by 0 bases, with 10 bases between them. Germline-derived CDR1 and CDR2 are MNHEY and SVGEGT. CDR3 sequence (DNA): TGTGCCAGCAGTAACAGGGACCCTAACTATGGCTACACCTTC. It translates to CASSNRDPNYGYTF.

V is TRBV7-8 and J is TRBJ1-1; weak D call: TRBD1 (5 bases). The germline V and J ends were trimmed by 1 base and 5 bases, with 11 bases remaining between them. From germline, CDR1 is SGHVS and CDR2 FQNEAQ. This CDR3 comprises 14 residues. CDR3 in amino acids: CASSLELGLTEAFF. In DNA, the CDR3 is TGTGCCAGCAGCTTAGAGCTGGGGCTTACTGAAGCTTTCTTT.